This is a list of T cell receptor beta chains from one sample in a study of CD8 T cells in ankylosing spondylitis. One entry per CDR3 protein results from TCRdb running MiXCR on the 5' RACE reads. The data show 100,000 or so distinct CDR3 sequences, roughly 8.8% seen once. Sequenced input: blood, either unsorted or a sorted T cell fraction (not recorded which). These receptors were collected from a male donor with ankylosing spondylitis. Each CDR3 is given with its conserved first and last residue. A D gene is named only where the DNA matches it firmly. Size tells how often a clone was seen (once, few, many) or the class of an expanded clone, and some rows leave it out.

>-|TRBV2|TRBJ1-3|-
CASRIPKRGNTIYF
TGTGCCAGCAGAATCCCTAAGAGAGGAAACACCATATATTTT
>few|TRBV5-6|TRBJ2-7|-
CASSLGEYEQYF
TGTGCCAGCAGCTTGGGGGAATACGAGCAGTACTTC
>many|TRBV12-3/TRBV12-4|TRBJ1-2|-
CASSLPRQDGYTF
TGTGCCAGCAGTTTACCCAGACAGGATGGCTACACCTTC
>many|TRBV7-9|TRBJ1-6|-
CASSPVGDMDSPLHF
TGTGCCAGCAGCCCAGTGGGAGACATGGATTCACCCCTCCACTTT
>few|TRBV2|TRBJ2-6|-
CASSESKVSGANVLTF
TGTGCCAGCAGTGAAAGTAAGGTCTCTGGGGCCAACGTCCTGACTTTC
>many|TRBV21-1|TRBJ1-5|-
CASIKQGATQPQHF
TGTGCCAGCATCAAACAGGGGGCTACTCAGCCCCAGCATTTT
>-|TRBV9|TRBJ1-1|-
CASSVSPEDGVNTEAFF
TGTGCCAGCAGCGTAAGTCCCGAGGATGGCGTGAACACTGAAGCTTTCTTT
>-|TRBV11-1|TRBJ1-2|TRBD1
CASSSPRDRGGPGYGYTF
TGTGCCAGCAGCTCCCCCCGGGACAGGGGGGGACCTGGCTATGGCTACACCTTC
>few|TRBV4-1|TRBJ1-2|-
CASSQGARGGGYGYTF
TGCGCCAGCAGCCAAGGGGCAAGGGGGGGCGGCTATGGCTACACCTTC
>-|TRBV5-1|TRBJ2-1|-
CASSLTASVTDEQFF
TGCGCCAGCAGCTTGACGGCTAGCGTTACCGATGAGCAGTTCTTC
>-|TRBV12-3/TRBV12-4|TRBJ2-5|-
CASSVRGTQYF
TGTGCCAGCAGCGTAAGGGGGACCCAGTACTTC
>-|TRBV29-1|TRBJ2-2|-
CSVEPAGNTGELFF
TGCAGCGTTGAGCCGGCGGGTAACACCGGGGAGCTGTTTTTT
>-|TRBV20-1|TRBJ1-5|-
CSAGGGNQPQHF
TGCAGTGCAGGGGGGGGCAATCAGCCCCAGCATTTT
>few|TRBV29-1|TRBJ2-1|-
CSEGHGANEQFF
TGCAGCGAGGGACACGGGGCAAATGAGCAGTTCTTC
>many|TRBV27|TRBJ2-3|TRBD2
CASSLLTSVTGVDTQYF
TGTGCCAGCAGTTTATTGACTAGCGTGACGGGGGTGGATACGCAGTATTTT
>-|TRBV5-1|TRBJ2-1|-
CASSSERAYNEQFF
TGCGCCAGCAGCTCCGAGCGCGCTTACAATGAGCAGTTCTTC
>few|TRBV11-3|TRBJ2-2|TRBD2
CASSPEAGARTGELFF
TGTGCCAGCAGCCCAGAAGCGGGAGCTAGGACCGGGGAGCTGTTTTTT
>many|TRBV13|TRBJ2-2|TRBD1
CASSSRDRGASNTGELFF
TGTGCCAGCAGCTCCCGGGACAGAGGAGCTTCCAACACCGGGGAGCTGTTTTTT
>many|TRBV20-1|TRBJ2-4|TRBD2
CSARDSGTSNIIQYF
TGCAGTGCTAGAGATTCCGGGACTAGTAACATCATTCAGTACTTC
>few|TRBV7-9|TRBJ2-4|-
CAIFGVVKNIQYF
TGTGCCATCTTCGGTGTAGTCAAAAACATTCAGTACTTC
>-|TRBV11-2|TRBJ2-4|-
CASSKLAKNIQYF
TGTGCCAGCAGCAAATTAGCCAAAAACATTCAGTACTTC
>many|TRBV29-1|TRBJ2-1|-
CSVGASPNNEQFF
TGCAGCGTTGGGGCTAGCCCTAACAATGAGCAGTTCTTC
>many|TRBV6-1|TRBJ1-2|TRBD1
CASSEYLGTGGDGYTF
TGTGCCAGCAGTGAATACCTCGGGACAGGGGGAGATGGCTACACCTTC
>many|TRBV11-2|TRBJ2-5|TRBD1
CASSSGQRPQETQYF
TGTGCCAGCAGCTCGGGACAGCGGCCACAAGAGACCCAGTACTTC